Below, 32 T cell receptor beta chains from the same sample are listed, as sequenced in a study of blood T cell repertoires in COVID-19. Generated by immunoSEQ multiplex PCR, the TCRdb table keeps only in-frame clones and is missing some. Of under 300,000 clones in the sample, 88% were seen once. Sample: peripheral blood. The receptors originated from a woman aged 40-49 years who had recovered from COVID-19.

V gene TRBV9 combines with J gene TRBJ2-1; 8 nucleotides agree with TRBD2. The V gene's germline CDR1 is SGDLS and CDR2 YYNGEE. J was trimmed by 10 bases and V by 0 bases; bases with no gene match: 9. The CDR3 extends over 15 amino acids. CDR3 bases: TGTGCCAGCAGCGTAGGGGGAGGGCGGGAGGTCGAGCAGTTCTTC. Amino acids: CASSVGGGREVEQFF. Full variable domain (rest looked up from reference TRBV9 and TRBJ2-1): DSGVTQTPKHLITATGQRVTLRCSPRSGDLSVYWYQQSLDQGLQFLIQYYNGEERAKGNILERFSAQQFPDLHSELNLSSLELGDSALYFCASSVGGGREVEQFFGPGTRLTVL.

The chain carries TRBV19 and TRBJ2-5; a possible D gene is TRBD1 (6 bases). Trimming removed 3 bases from V and 1 base from J, with 9 bases in between. Germline loops: CDR1 LNHDA, CDR2 SQIVND (reference sequence). This CDR3 spans 14 amino acids. This chain's CDR3 is CASSIRGLQETQYF. CDR3 DNA sequence: TGTGCCAGTAGTATCAGGGGCCTCCAAGAGACCCAGTACTTC.

The chain couples TRBV23-1 to TRBJ1-5; 8 nucleotides line up with TRBD1. TRBV23-1 is classed as an ORF, of uncertain function. The CDR3 extends over 16 amino acids. The V gene end was trimmed by 4 bases and the J gene end by 6 bases; junction bases not matched to a gene: 11. The CDR3 is CASSPARDRFSQPQHF. The CDR3 nucleotides are TGCGCCAGCAGTCCGGCCCGGGACAGGTTTAGTCAGCCCCAGCATTTT.

The count of this clone is one. V and J are TRBV15 and TRBJ2-5; D is perhaps TRBD2 (6 bases). CDR1 LNHNV and CDR2 YYDKDF come from the germline V gene (reference sequence). CDR3 length: 14 residues. V lost 1 base, J lost 5 bases, and 11 bases lay in between. CDR3 sequence reads: CATSRVRGSETQYF. The DNA of the CDR3 is TGTGCCACCAGCAGAGTTCGGGGGAGTGAGACCCAGTACTTC.

This clone was counted a few times. This chain connects TRBV4-3 to TRBJ2-7; D gene uncertain. This CDR3 is built from 13 residues. CDR1 is LGHNA and CDR2 is YSLEER in the germline V gene. V shed 2 bases and J shed 3 bases, with 8 bases lying between them. CDR3 region: CASSQSRYYEQYF. In nucleotides, the CDR3 is TGCGCCAGCAGCCAATCCCGCTACTACGAGCAGTACTTC.

The gene calls are TRBV19 and TRBJ1-3; maybe TRBD1 (5 bases). The ends were cut back, 10 bases at V and 7 bases at J, with 8 bases in the middle. Germline assignment: CDR1 LNHDA and CDR2 SQIVND (reference sequence). There are 10 residues in the CDR3. The CDR3 loop is CATSGNTIYF. The CDR3 nucleotides are TGTGCCACCTCAGGGAACACCATATATTTT.

The V gene is TRBV6-2 or TRBV6-3, the J gene TRBJ2-3; 8 bases are a match to TRBD1. Germline V lookup: CDR1 MNHEY, CDR2 SVGEGT. The ends lost 2 bases at V and 1 base at J; junction bases unmatched: 11. The CDR3 has 18 amino acids. The CDR3 is CASSYQGQDWARTDTQYF. The CDR3 DNA sequence: TGTGCCAGCAGTTACCAGGGACAGGATTGGGCTCGCACAGATACGCAGTATTTT.

The chain employs TRBV5-4 and TRBJ1-2; D is uncertain. Germline V gives CDR1 SGHNT, CDR2 YYREEE (reference sequence). This CDR3 is built from 14 residues. The V end was cut by 0 bases, the J end by 4 bases, with 10 bases between. The CDR3 nucleotides read TGTGCCAGCAGCTTGGTGGCGACACCCTATGGCTACACCTTC. Protein: CASSLVATPYGYTF.

The rearrangement links TRBV7-3 to TRBJ2-1, with 9 bases aligning to TRBD2. The CDR3 sequence is 14 residues long. Germline trimming cut 5 bases from V and 9 bases from J; bases unmatched to any gene: 8. Germline CDR1 is SGHTA and CDR2 is FQGTGA. CDR3 residues: CASSPAGGRGEQFF. CDR3 sequence (DNA): TGTGCCAGCAGCCCCGCGGGGGGGCGTGGTGAGCAGTTCTTC.

This sequence joins TRBV14 and TRBJ2-5; 7 bases are a match to TRBD2. The CDR3 sequence is 15 residues long. Germline V gives CDR1 SGHDN, CDR2 FVKESK. Trimming took 4 bases from V and 2 from J; bases not matched to a gene: 7. The DNA for the CDR3 is TGTGCCAGCAGCCGGCTAGCGGAATCTCAAGAGACCCAGTACTTC. Translation gives CASSRLAESQETQYF.

The gene calls are TRBV19 and TRBJ1-4; tentatively, D is TRBD1 (5 bases). This CDR3 comprises 15 residues. The V end was cut by 3 bases, the J end by 3 bases, with 11 bases between. From germline, CDR1 is LNHDA and CDR2 SQIVND (reference sequence). CDR3 protein: CASSIGQGPNEKLFF. The CDR3 nucleotides are TGTGCCAGTAGTATTGGGCAGGGTCCTAATGAAAAACTGTTTTTT. Looking up the rest from reference TRBV19 and TRBJ1-4 gives the full variable domain: DGGITQSPKYLFRKEGQNVTLSCEQNLNHDAMYWYRQDPGQGLRLIYYSQIVNDFQKGDIAEGYSVSREKKESFPLTVTSAQKNPTAFYLCASSIGQGPNEKLFFGSGTQLSVL.

The CDR3 DNA reads as TGCAGCGTTGAAGGGACAGGGCACGGAAACACCATATATTTT. This codes for CSVEGTGHGNTIYF. The chain links TRBV29-1 to TRBJ1-3, with 8 bases matching TRBD1. The germline CDR1 and CDR2 sequences are SQVTM and ANQGSEA. The length of the CDR3 is 14 residues. J was trimmed by 4 bases and V by 1 base; bases with no gene match: 3. Combining the CDR3 with reference TRBV29-1 and TRBJ1-3 gives the whole variable domain SAVISQKPSRDICQRGTSLTIQCQVDSQVTMMFWYRQQPGQSLTLIATANQGSEATYESGFVIDKFPISRPNLTFSTLTVSNMSPEDSSIYLCSVEGTGHGNTIYFGEGSWLTVV.

The CDR3 loop reads CASSYRTGTGDEKLFF. The CDR3 nucleotides are TGTGCCAGCAGTTACCGAACCGGGACAGGGGATGAAAAACTGTTTTTT. The chain carries TRBV6-2 or TRBV6-3 and TRBJ1-4; TRBD1 matches at 10 bases. Germline V CDR1 and CDR2: MNHEY, SVGEGT. Trimming cost V 2 bases and J 6 bases; bases outside gene matches: 6. There are 16 residues in the CDR3.

This clone was seen just once. This chain links TRBV6-2 or TRBV6-3 with TRBJ2-7; 9 bases are a match to TRBD1. Losses at the gene ends were 6 bases for V and 7 bases for J; bases not matched to a gene: 10. The V gene's germline CDR1 is MNHEY and CDR2 SVGEGT. This CDR3 comprises 14 residues. CDR3 loop: CASSPRDRAGEQYV. The CDR3 DNA reads TGTGCCAGCAGCCCAAGGGACAGGGCGGGGGAGCAGTACGTC.

This sequence joins TRBV24-1 and TRBJ2-3, with 10 nucleotides matching TRBD2. CDR1 is KGHDR, CDR2 SFDVKD, per germline. The J segment lost 4 bases and the V segment lost 3 bases, leaving 9 bases of the junction unmatched. This CDR3 comprises 17 residues. The DNA for the CDR3 is TGTGCCACCAGTGATCCCAAGCGGGAGGGCCCCCCAGATACGCAGTATTTT. Its translation is CATSDPKREGPPDTQYF.

This sequence joins TRBV30 and TRBJ1-2, with 8 bases matching TRBD1. Per the germline V gene, CDR1 is GTSNPN and CDR2 is SVGIG (reference sequence). Trimming took 4 bases from V and 7 from J; bases not matched to a gene: 5. The CDR3 runs 12 residues. CDR3 protein: CAWKGTGGGYTF. The CDR3, as DNA: TGTGCCTGGAAGGGGACAGGAGGTGGCTACACCTTC.

V usage is TRBV2 and J usage is TRBJ1-5, with 7 bases that match TRBD1. Germline V gives CDR1 SNHLY, CDR2 FYNNEI. CDR3 length: 19 amino acids. After removal of 9 bases from V and 2 bases from J, the junction contained 22 bases not matched to a gene. CDR3 protein: CARGPPGQRGAGGNQPQHF. The CDR3 coding sequence is TGTGCCAGGGGACCTCCGGGACAGCGGGGGGCGGGGGGCAATCAGCCCCAGCATTTT.

The chain combines TRBV3-1 (or the pseudogene TRBV3-2) with TRBJ2-7; tentatively, D is TRBD2 (7 bases). Per germline, CDR1 LGHDT and CDR2 YNNKEL (reference sequence). The CDR3 is made up of 13 amino acids. V shed 11 bases and J shed 4 bases, with 18 bases lying between them. The DNA for the CDR3 is TGTGCCCGAGGGGGGGGGTACCGGTACGAGCAGTACGTC. Its translation is CARGGGYRYEQYV.

J is TRBJ1-3 and V is TRBV19; D unclear. In germline, CDR1 is LNHDA, CDR2 SQIVND (reference sequence). V was shortened by 6 bases and J by 0 bases, with 9 bases between the two germline ends. This CDR3 region has 14 residues. CDR3 loop: CASSLPGSGNTIYF. The DNA for the CDR3 is TGTGCCAGTAGCCTCCCGGGCTCTGGAAACACCATATATTTT.

The chain is built from TRBV24-1 and TRBJ2-3, with no clear D. This CDR3 contains 13 residues. Between the trimmed V and J ends, which lost 6 bases and 0 bases, there was a span of 6 bases. Germline CDR1 reads KGHDR; CDR2 reads SFDVKD. CDR3 residues: CATSLSSTDTQYF. In nucleotides, the CDR3 is TGTGCCACCAGTTTGAGCAGCACAGATACGCAGTATTTT.

The chain uses TRBV19 and TRBJ1-1, with TRBD1 matching over 11 bases. The CDR3 sequence is 14 residues long. The V gene end was trimmed by 7 bases and the J gene end by 11 bases; junction bases not matched to a gene: 12. CDR1 is LNHDA, CDR2 SQIVND, per germline (reference sequence). CDR3 loop: CASMDPDRGQGAFF. The CDR3 DNA sequence: TGTGCCAGTATGGACCCGGACAGGGGGCAGGGGGCTTTCTTT.

The rearrangement uses TRBV25-1 and TRBJ1-1, with D possibly TRBD1 on 6 matching bases. V lost 4 bases to trimming and J lost 9 bases, with 15 bases between them. Germline V gene data show CDR1 as MGHDK and CDR2 as SYGVNS. The CDR3 is 13 residues long. The DNA of the CDR3 is TGTGCCAGCAGTGCGACGGGGGGCTCCCAAGCTTTCTTT. Protein sequence: CASSATGGSQAFF.

The V gene is TRBV4-1, the J gene TRBJ2-1, with a weak D call TRBD1 (5 bases). Germline V lookup: CDR1 MGHRA, CDR2 YSYEKL. The V end was cut by 0 bases, the J end by 4 bases, with 13 bases between. CDR3 length: 16 amino acids. The chain's CDR3 is CASSQDGAGKYNEQFF. In DNA form, the CDR3 reads TGCGCCAGCAGCCAAGATGGGGCAGGGAAATACAATGAGCAGTTCTTC.

The rearrangement uses TRBV4-1 and TRBJ2-3; D possibly corresponds to TRBD2 (7 bases). CDR3 length: 16 amino acids. Trimming pared 1 base from V and 4 bases from J, leaving 15 bases between. Germline CDR1 and CDR2: MGHRA and YSYEKL. The CDR3: CASSQVGGRGADTQYF. In DNA, the CDR3 is TGCGCCAGCAGCCAAGTTGGGGGCCGGGGGGCAGATACGCAGTATTTT.

This clone showed up just a few times. The chain is built from TRBV9 and TRBJ2-1; 8 bases are shared with TRBD2. J lost 9 bases, V lost 4 bases, and 12 bases had no gene match. Germline loops: CDR1 SGDLS, CDR2 YYNGEE. This CDR3 region has 15 residues. The CDR3 loop is CASSPGGGSVGEQFF. The CDR3 DNA reads as TGTGCCAGCAGCCCCGGGGGGGGCTCGGTTGGTGAGCAGTTCTTC.

This sequence joins TRBV28 and TRBJ2-5; 9 nucleotides agree with TRBD1. V lost 6 bases, J lost 5 bases, and 10 bases stayed unmatched. The CDR3 sequence is 15 residues long. CDR1 and CDR2 (germline): MDHEN, SYDVKM. CDR3 sequence (DNA): TGTGCCAGCAGCGCTAACAGGGGGCGGCGGGAGACCCAGTACTTC. Translated: CASSANRGRRETQYF.

This chain connects TRBV11-2 to TRBJ2-1; D not certain. Germline V gene sequence: CDR1 SGHAT, CDR2 FQNNGV. V was shortened by 1 base and J by 5 bases, with 6 bases between the two germline ends. CDR3 length: 13 residues. The CDR3 DNA reads as TGTGCCAGCAGCTTAGTCTTCGACAATGAGCAGTTCTTC. It specifies CASSLVFDNEQFF.

Here the CDR3 reads CASSQRYRTGANEKLFF. The DNA for the CDR3 is TGTGCCAGCAGCCAAAGGTATAGGACAGGGGCAAACGAAAAACTGTTTTTT. This rearrangement joins TRBV3-1 (or the pseudogene TRBV3-2) to TRBJ1-4; TRBD1 agrees at 9 bases. This CDR3 has 17 amino acids. From germline, CDR1 is LGHDT and CDR2 YNNKEL (reference sequence). J was trimmed by 8 bases and V by 2 bases; bases with no gene match: 12.

The gene calls are TRBV11-2 and TRBJ1-2; perhaps TRBD1 as D (5 bases). V dropped 5 bases and J dropped 0 bases, with 16 bases sitting between them. The CDR3 contains 16 residues. Germline V gene lookup returns CDR1 SGHAT and CDR2 FQNNGV. For the CDR3, the DNA is TGTGCCAGCAGCGAGCGGGCAGGGAGTTCTAACTATGGCTACACCTTC. It encodes CASSERAGSSNYGYTF.

The V call is TRBV7-2, the J call TRBJ2-2, with D perhaps matching TRBD1 (6 bases). CDR1 and CDR2 (germline): SGHTA, FQGNSA. The CDR3 extends over 14 amino acids. V lost 7 bases, J lost 6 bases, and 15 bases lay in between. DNA of the CDR3: TGTGCCAGCACCTGGGGGCAGGCCCCCGGGGAGCTGTTTTTT. Translated, it gives CASTWGQAPGELFF.

The CDR3 region has the DNA TGTGCCAGCAACAGGGGGCGGAATATGAACACTGAAGCTTTCTTT. This codes for CASNRGRNMNTEAFF. This chain connects TRBV7-9 to TRBJ1-1; TRBD1 matches 9 bases. J lost 0 bases, V lost 7 bases, and 6 bases had no gene match. The length of the CDR3 is 15 residues. Germline assignment: CDR1 SEHNR and CDR2 FQNEAQ (reference sequence).

The V gene is TRBV21-1, the J gene TRBJ2-3; TRBD1, as called in the table, went unchecked against the DNA. TRBV21-1 is a documented pseudogene. This CDR3 comprises 17 residues. The CDR3 sequence: CASSKVGPTIRTDTQYF. The CDR3 bases are TGTGCCAGCAGCAAAGTGGGCCCCACGATTCGCACAGATACGCAGTATTTT.